The clone carrying this TCR beta chain was counted only a few times. The time point was: persistent/refractory GD, antithyroid drugs over 5 years with positive TRAb. With RNA extracted from PBMCs as input, the TCR library was made. Patients met American Thyroid Association criteria for Graves' disease. In this cohort, patients came from an endocrinology department located in Xi'an, China. The V end lost 1 base, the J end lost 5 bases, and 14 bases lay between the germline ends. The CDR3 length is 14 residues. The germline V gene has CDR1 DFQATT and CDR2 SNEGSKA (reference sequence). Through Arm-PCR of CDR3 regions and iRepertoire HTBI primers, TCR beta libraries were built. The authors' processing: Spanning all samples, the identified segments comprised over 50 TRBV and more than 11 TRBJ. TCRdb redid the calling of the multiplex PCR reads with MiXCR, one entry per CDR3 protein. The V and J calls were determined by TCRdb, not by the authors. The sample shows approximately 400,000 distinct CDR3 sequences, approximately 25% of them seen only once.

The source of the sample is a study of regulatory T cells in long-lasting Graves disease. Study background: Positive TSH receptor antibodies alongside over 5 years of antithyroid drugs were what marked Graves' disease as persistent.

This clonotype originated in a woman aged 40 to 49 with Graves disease. The material was peripheral blood mononuclear cells (PBMCs), obtained when the disease was refractory, from a patient treated with antithyroid drugs. The chain uses TRBV20-1 and TRBJ1-1, with TRBD1 as a possible D gene (5 bases). In DNA form, the CDR3 reads TGCAGTGCTAGAGGCCTTACGGGGGGGACTGAAGCTTTCTTT. Translated, it gives CSARGLTGGTEAFF.